Sequencing of this TCR beta chain was carried out in a study of CD8 T cells in Susac syndrome. Study-level information: Sequenced Susac syndrome patients included 5 or 6 with clinically active disease and about eight in remission.

cDNA came from approximately 0.5 to 1 ug RNA primed by random hexamers. The immunoSEQ assay covered 54 Vbeta and 13 Jbeta segments for CDR3. One entry per CDR3 protein results from TCRdb running MiXCR on the immunoSEQ multiplex PCR reads. The sample has around 200,000 distinct CDR3 sequences; just under 95% are singletons. The sequenced target, TCR beta, came from blood CD8+ and CD4+ T cells. FACS was used to enrich TEMRA cells, whereas the CD8+ and CD4+ T cells were obtained by negative isolation. Trimming removed 5 bases at V and 2 bases at J, with 10 bases between. The CDR3 sequence is 13 residues long. Germline values: CDR1 GTSNPN, CDR2 SVGIG (reference sequence).

Source material: CD4+ T cells from PBMCs. The origin of this receptor is a human donor with Susac syndrome. This rearrangement joins TRBV30 to TRBJ1-5; no reliable D call. The CDR3 region is CAWRARGNQPQHF. In DNA, the CDR3 is TGTGCCTGGCGTGCCAGAGGCAATCAGCCCCAGCATTTT.